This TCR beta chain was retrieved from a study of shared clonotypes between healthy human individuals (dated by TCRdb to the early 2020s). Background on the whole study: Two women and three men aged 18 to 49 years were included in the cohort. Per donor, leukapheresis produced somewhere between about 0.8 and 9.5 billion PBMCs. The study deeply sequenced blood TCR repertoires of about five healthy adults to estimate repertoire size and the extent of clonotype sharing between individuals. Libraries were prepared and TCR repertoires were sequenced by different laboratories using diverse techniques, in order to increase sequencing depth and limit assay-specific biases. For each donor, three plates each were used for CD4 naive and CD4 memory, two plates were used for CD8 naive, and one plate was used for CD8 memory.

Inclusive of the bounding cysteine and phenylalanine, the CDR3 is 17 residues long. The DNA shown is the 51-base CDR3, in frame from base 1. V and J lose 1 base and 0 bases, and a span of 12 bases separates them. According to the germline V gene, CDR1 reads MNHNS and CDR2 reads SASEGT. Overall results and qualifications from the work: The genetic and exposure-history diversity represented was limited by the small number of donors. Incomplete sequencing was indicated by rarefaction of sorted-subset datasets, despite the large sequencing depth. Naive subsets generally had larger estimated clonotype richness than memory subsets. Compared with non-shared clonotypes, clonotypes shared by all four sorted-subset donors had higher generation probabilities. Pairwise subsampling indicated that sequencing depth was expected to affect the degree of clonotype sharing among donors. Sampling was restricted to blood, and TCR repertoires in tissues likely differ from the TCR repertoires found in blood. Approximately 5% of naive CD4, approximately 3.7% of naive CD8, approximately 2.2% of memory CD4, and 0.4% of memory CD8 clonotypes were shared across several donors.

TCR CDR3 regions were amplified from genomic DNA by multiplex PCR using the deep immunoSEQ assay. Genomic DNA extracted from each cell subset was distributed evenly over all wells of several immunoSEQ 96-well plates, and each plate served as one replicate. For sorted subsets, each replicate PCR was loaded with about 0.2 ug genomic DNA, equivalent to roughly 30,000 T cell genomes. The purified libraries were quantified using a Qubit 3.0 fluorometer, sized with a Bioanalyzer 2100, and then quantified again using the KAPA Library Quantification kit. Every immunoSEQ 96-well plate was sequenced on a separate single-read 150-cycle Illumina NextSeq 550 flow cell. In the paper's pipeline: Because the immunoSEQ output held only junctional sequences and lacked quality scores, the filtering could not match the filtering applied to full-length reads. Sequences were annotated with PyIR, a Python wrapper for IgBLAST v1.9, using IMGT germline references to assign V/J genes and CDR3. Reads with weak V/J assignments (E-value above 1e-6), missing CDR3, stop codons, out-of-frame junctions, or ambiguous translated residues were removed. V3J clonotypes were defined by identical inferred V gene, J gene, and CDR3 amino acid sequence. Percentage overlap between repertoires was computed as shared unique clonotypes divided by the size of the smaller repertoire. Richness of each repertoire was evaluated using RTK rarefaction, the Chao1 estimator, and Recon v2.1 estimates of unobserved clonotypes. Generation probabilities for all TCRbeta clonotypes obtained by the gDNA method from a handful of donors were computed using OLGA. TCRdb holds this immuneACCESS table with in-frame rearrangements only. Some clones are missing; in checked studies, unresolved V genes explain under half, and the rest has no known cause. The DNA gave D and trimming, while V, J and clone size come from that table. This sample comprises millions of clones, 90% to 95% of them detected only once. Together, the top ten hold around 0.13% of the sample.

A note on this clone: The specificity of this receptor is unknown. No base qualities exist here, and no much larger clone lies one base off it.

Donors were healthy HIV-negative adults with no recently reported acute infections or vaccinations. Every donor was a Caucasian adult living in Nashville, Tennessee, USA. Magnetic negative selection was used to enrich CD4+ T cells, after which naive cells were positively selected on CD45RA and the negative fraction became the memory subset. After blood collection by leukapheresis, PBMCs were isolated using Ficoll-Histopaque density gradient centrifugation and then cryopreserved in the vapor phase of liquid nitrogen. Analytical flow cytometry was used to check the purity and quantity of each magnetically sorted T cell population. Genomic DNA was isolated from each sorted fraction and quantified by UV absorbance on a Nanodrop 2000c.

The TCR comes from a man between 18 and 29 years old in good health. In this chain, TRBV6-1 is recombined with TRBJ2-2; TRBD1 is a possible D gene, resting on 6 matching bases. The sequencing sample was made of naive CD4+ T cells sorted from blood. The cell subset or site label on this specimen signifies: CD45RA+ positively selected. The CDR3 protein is CASSEVTGPANTGELFF. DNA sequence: TGTGCCAGCAGTGAAGTAACAGGGCCCGCGAACACCGGGGAGCTGTTTTTT.